This T cell receptor (beta chain) was obtained from a study of shared clonotypes between healthy human individuals. Study-level results: Only blood was sampled; tissue repertoires likely differ. Compared with clonotypes that all four donors shared, non-shared clonotypes had lower generation probabilities.

Produced via immunoSEQ multiplex PCR; TCRdb's table is partial and in-frame only. The repertoire holds around 1.9 million clones, with about 93% as singletons. V was cut by 5 bases and J by 4 bases, with 13 bases left in between. CDR1 and CDR2 (germline): MNHEY, SVGAGI. CDR3 length equals 14 residues. A note on this clone: The antigen remains unidentified.

CD45RO-negative, CCR7-selected cells formed the naive CD8 fraction, which excluded terminally differentiated effector memory CD45RA+ cells. The sequence was obtained from a young man in good health. Some clones in this sample may be carry-over from other donors' samples. This sequence joins TRBV6-5 and TRBJ2-3, with no clear D. Sequencing used naive CD8+ T cells from PBMCs. The CDR3 reads CASSRAQRSDTQYF. CDR3 DNA sequence: TGTGCCAGCAGTCGCGCGCAGCGTTCAGATACGCAGTATTTT.